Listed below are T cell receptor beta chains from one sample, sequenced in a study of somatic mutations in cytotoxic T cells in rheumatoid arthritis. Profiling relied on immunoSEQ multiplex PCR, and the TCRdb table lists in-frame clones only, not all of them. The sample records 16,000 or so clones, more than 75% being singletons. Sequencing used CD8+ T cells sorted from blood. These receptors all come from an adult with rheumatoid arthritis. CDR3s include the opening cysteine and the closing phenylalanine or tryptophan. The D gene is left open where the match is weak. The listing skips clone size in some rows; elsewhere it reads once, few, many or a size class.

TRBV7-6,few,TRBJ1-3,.,CASSEEPRGGNTIYF,TGTGCCAGCAGCGAAGAGCCCCGTGGGGGAAACACCATATATTTT
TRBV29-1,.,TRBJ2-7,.,CSVENQGTYEQYF,TGCAGCGTTGAAAACCAGGGGACCTACGAGCAGTACTTC
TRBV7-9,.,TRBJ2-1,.,CASSPRASPYNEQFF,TGTGCCAGCAGCCCTAGGGCTAGCCCCTACAATGAGCAGTTCTTC
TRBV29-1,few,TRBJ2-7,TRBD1,CSVLFGTGGYEQYF,TGCAGCGTTTTATTTGGGACAGGCGGCTACGAGCAGTACTTC
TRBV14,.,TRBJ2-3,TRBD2,CASSHTSGRALYTQYF,TGTGCCAGCAGCCATACTAGCGGGAGGGCCTTGTATACGCAGTATTTT
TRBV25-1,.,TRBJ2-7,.,CASSKDRPSSYEQYF,TGTGCCAGCAGTAAAGACAGGCCTAGCTCCTACGAGCAGTACTTC
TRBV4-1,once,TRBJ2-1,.,CASSQASGAYNEQFF,TGCGCCAGCAGCCAAGCCTCCGGGGCCTACAATGAGCAGTTCTTC
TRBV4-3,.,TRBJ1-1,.,CASSQDYRVTNTEAFF,TGCGCCAGCAGCCAAGATTATCGGGTCACCAACACTGAAGCTTTCTTT
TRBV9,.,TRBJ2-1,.,CASSAYGGVFNEQFF,TGTGCCAGCAGCGCTTACGGGGGCGTCTTCAATGAGCAGTTCTTC
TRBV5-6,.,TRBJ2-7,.,CASSLRMVYEQYF,TGTGCCAGCAGCTTGCGGATGGTCTACGAGCAGTACTTC
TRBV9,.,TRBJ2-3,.,CASSAQGNTDTQYF,TGTGCCAGCAGCGCTCAGGGGAACACAGATACGCAGTATTTT
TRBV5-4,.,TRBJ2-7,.,CASSSAGESHEQYF,TGTGCCAGCAGCTCGGCAGGGGAATCTCACGAGCAGTACTTC
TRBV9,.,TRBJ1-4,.,CASSVGGQLNEKLFF,TGTGCCAGCAGCGTAGGGGGTCAATTGAATGAAAAACTGTTTTTT
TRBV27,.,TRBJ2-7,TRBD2,CASSLSGLPAGGDSYEQYF,TGTGCCAGCAGTTTATCGGGGCTACCAGCGGGAGGGGATTCCTACGAGCAGTACTTC
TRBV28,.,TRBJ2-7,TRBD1,CASSLRDRGIYEQYF,TGTGCCAGCAGTTTACGGGACAGGGGAATCTACGAGCAGTACTTC
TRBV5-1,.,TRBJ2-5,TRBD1,CASSLTGAETQYF,TGCGCCAGCAGCCTGACAGGGGCAGAGACCCAGTACTTC
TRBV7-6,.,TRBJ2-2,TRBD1,CASSPNTLTGGKRTGELFF,TGTGCCAGCAGCCCCAATACCCTCACAGGGGGCAAGCGAACCGGGGAGCTGTTTTTT
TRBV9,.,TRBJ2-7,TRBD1,CASSVLPGQLYEQYF,TGTGCCAGCAGCGTACTACCGGGACAGCTCTACGAGCAGTACTTC
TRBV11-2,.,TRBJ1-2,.,CASSLVGNINYGYTF,TGTGCCAGCAGCTTAGTAGGGAACATTAACTATGGCTACACCTTC
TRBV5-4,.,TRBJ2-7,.,CASGYMSSPGEQYF,TGTGCCAGCGGCTATATGAGCTCCCCCGGCGAGCAGTACTTC
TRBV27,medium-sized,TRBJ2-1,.,CASSQPGPNNEQFF,TGTGCCAGCAGCCAGCCGGGACCCAACAATGAGCAGTTCTTC
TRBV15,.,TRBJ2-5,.,CATSHTRGLQETQYF,TGTGCCACCAGCCATACCAGGGGCCTCCAAGAGACCCAGTACTTC
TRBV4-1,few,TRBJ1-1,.,CASSEGTEAFF,TGCGCCAGCAGCGAGGGCACTGAAGCTTTCTTT
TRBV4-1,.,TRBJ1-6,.,CASSQEGGPTFNSPLHF,TGCGCCAGCAGCCAAGAGGGTGGGCCGACCTTTAATTCACCCCTCCACTTT
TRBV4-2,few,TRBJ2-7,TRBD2,CASSHPEATSGTYEQYF,TGTGCCAGCAGCCACCCCGAGGCGACTAGCGGGACCTACGAGCAGTACTTC
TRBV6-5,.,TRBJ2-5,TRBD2,CASSYGTSSETQYF,TGTGCCAGCAGTTATGGGACTAGCTCTGAGACCCAGTACTTC
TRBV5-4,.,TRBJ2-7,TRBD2,CASSPEGLELEQYF,TGTGCCAGCAGCCCGGAGGGACTAGAGCTCGAGCAGTACTTC
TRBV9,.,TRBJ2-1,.,CASSAELRTFNEQFF,TGTGCCAGCAGCGCCGAATTACGGACTTTTAATGAGCAGTTCTTC
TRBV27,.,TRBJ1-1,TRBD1,CASSPLDRGLNTEAFF,TGTGCCAGCAGTCCTCTGGACAGGGGGTTGAACACTGAAGCTTTCTTT
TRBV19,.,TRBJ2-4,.,CASSINSGLAKNIQYF,TGTGCCAGTAGTATTAATAGCGGACTAGCCAAAAACATTCAGTACTTC
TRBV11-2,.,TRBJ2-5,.,CASSPRLGTQYF,TGTGCCAGCAGCCCCCGACTTGGGACCCAGTACTTC
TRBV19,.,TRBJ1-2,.,CASSTRKGPNYGYTF,TGTGCCAGTAGTACTAGAAAGGGACCAAACTATGGCTACACCTTC
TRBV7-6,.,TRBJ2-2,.,CASSLGPLNTGELFF,TGTGCCAGCAGCTTGGGACCCCTGAACACCGGGGAGCTGTTTTTT
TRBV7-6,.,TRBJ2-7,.,CASSLSGSTYEQYF,TGTGCCAGCAGCCTGAGTGGCAGTACCTACGAGCAGTACTTC
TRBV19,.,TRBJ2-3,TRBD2,CASTLGLAGADTQYF,TGTGCCAGTACCCTGGGACTAGCGGGAGCTGATACGCAGTATTTT
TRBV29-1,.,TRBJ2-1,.,CSVRLAEYNEQFF,TGCAGCGTTCGGTTAGCGGAGTACAATGAGCAGTTCTTC
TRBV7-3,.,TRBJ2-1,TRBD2,CASSLLTSGRGNEQFF,TGTGCCAGCAGCCTACTGACTAGCGGGAGGGGTAATGAGCAGTTCTTC
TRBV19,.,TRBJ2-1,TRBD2,CASTPTSGSPHEQFF,TGTGCCAGTACTCCGACTAGCGGGAGCCCCCATGAGCAGTTCTTC
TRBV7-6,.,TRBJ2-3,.,CASSSAPGQSDTQYF,TGTGCCAGCAGCTCAGCCCCCGGACAGTCAGATACGCAGTATTTT
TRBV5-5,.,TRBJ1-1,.,CASSLTLGRNTEAFF,TGTGCCAGCAGCCTAACCCTGGGACGGAACACTGAAGCTTTCTTT
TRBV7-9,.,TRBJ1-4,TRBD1,CASSDTGTGNYEKLFF,TGTGCCAGCAGCGATACCGGGACAGGGAATTATGAAAAACTGTTTTTT
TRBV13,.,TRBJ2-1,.,CASTETMNEQFF,TGTGCCAGCACCGAAACGATGAATGAGCAGTTCTTC
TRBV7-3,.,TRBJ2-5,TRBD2,CASSSGGAPQETQYF,TGTGCCAGCAGCTCGGGGGGGGCCCCCCAAGAGACCCAGTACTTC
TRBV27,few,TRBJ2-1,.,CASSSSHRWLGLYNEQFF,TGTGCCAGCAGTTCCTCCCATCGATGGCTAGGGCTATACAATGAGCAGTTCTTC
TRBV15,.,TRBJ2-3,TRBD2,CATSRGSAGVTDTQYF,TGTGCCACCAGCAGGGGGAGTGCGGGAGTGACAGATACGCAGTATTTT
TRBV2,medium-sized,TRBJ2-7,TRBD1,CASSDRESYEQYF,TGTGCCAGCAGCGACAGGGAGTCCTACGAGCAGTACTTC
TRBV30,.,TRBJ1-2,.,CAWSVPAYILVYGYTF,TGTGCCTGGAGTGTACCCGCTTATATACTAGTCTATGGCTACACCTTC
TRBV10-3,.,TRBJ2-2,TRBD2,CAISVDGAGGGTGELFF,TGTGCCATCAGTGTGGACGGAGCGGGGGGCGGCACCGGGGAGCTGTTTTTT
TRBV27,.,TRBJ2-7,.,CASRLGQFHEQYF,TGTGCCAGCCGACTCGGACAGTTCCACGAGCAGTACTTC